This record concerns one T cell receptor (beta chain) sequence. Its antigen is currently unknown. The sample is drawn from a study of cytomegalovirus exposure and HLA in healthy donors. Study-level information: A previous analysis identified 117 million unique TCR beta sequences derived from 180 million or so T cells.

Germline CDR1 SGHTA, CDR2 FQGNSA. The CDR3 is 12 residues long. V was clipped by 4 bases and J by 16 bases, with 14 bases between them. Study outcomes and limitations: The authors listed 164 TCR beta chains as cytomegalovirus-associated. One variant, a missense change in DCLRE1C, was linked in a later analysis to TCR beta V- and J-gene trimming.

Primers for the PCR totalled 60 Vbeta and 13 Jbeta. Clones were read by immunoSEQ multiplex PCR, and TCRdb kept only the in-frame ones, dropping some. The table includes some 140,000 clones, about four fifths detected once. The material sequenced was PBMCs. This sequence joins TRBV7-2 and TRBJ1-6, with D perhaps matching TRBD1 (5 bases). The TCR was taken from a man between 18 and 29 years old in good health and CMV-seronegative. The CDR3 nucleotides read TGTGCCAGCAGCTCCATGGGTACAGGACTCCACTTT. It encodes CASSSMGTGLHF.